This passage covers 5 T cell receptor beta chains from one sample sequenced in a study of control samples from healthy donors and cancer patients. Sequencing used immunoSEQ multiplex PCR; TCRdb keeps in-frame clones, though not all of them. The profile shows fewer than 150,000 clones, less than 95% of them singletons. Sequenced input: blood. These receptors originate from a man aged 18-30 years in good health.

The count of this clone is one. CDR3 nucleotides: TGTGCCAGCAGCTTGTCGATTTCCGAAGCTTTCTTT. Its translation is CASSLSISEAFF. The chain combines TRBV5-5 with TRBJ1-1; D not certain. Germline V CDR1 and CDR2: SGHKS, YYEKEE (reference sequence). The CDR3 covers 12 residues. The V end lost 1 base, the J end lost 8 bases, and 9 bases lay between the germline ends.

The V call is TRBV7-9, the J call TRBJ2-5; TRBD2 is a possible D gene (5 bases). Germline V gives CDR1 SEHNR, CDR2 FQNEAQ (reference sequence). V lost 6 bases and J 1 base, leaving 12 bases between the germline ends. There are 14 residues in the CDR3. In DNA, the CDR3 is TGTGCCAGCAGTCACGGGGTCTTCCAAGAGACCCAGTACTTC. Translation gives CASSHGVFQETQYF.

The gene calls are TRBV5-4 and TRBJ2-7; weak D call: TRBD1 (5 bases). Germline assignment: CDR1 SGHNT and CDR2 YYREEE (reference sequence). V was pared by 4 bases and J by 4 bases, with 15 bases between. CDR3 length: 14 residues. In DNA form, the CDR3 reads TGTGCCAGCAGCCTCCAGGGAAGTACGTACGAGCAGTACTTC. This encodes CASSLQGSTYEQYF.

V usage is TRBV1 and J usage is TRBJ2-2. TRBV1 is listed as a pseudogene. CDR3 length: 17 amino acids. CDR3 sequence (DNA): TGCACCAGCAGCCAAGATAGAAGAGACGTAAGGACCGGGGAGCTGTTTTTT. Its protein product is CTSSQDRRDVRTGELFF.

This clone showed up just once. This chain uses TRBV28 with TRBJ1-1; no definite D call. Deletions cut 6 bases from V and 6 bases from J, with 11 bases between. The CDR3 contains 12 residues. Germline V gene data show CDR1 as MDHEN and CDR2 as SYDVKM. The CDR3 reads CASSRTWAEAFF. CDR3 coding DNA: TGTGCCAGCAGCCGCACATGGGCTGAAGCTTTCTTT.